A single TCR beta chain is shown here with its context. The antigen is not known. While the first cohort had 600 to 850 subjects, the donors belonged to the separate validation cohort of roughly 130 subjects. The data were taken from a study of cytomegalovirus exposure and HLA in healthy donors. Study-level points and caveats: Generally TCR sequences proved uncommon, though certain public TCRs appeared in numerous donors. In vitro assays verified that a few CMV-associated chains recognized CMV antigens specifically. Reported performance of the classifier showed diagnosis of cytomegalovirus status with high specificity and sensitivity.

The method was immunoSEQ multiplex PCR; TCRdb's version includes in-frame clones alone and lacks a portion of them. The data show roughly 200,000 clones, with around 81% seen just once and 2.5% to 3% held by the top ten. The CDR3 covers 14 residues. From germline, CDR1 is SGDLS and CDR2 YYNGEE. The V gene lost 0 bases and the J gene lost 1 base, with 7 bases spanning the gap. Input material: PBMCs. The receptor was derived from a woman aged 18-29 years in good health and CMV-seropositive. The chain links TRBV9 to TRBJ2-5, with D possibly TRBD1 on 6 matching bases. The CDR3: CASSVGGGQETQYF. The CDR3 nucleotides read TGTGCCAGCAGCGTAGGAGGGGGCCAAGAGACCCAGTACTTC.